These 30 T cell receptor beta chains came from one sample sequenced in a study of shared clonotypes between healthy human individuals (dated by TCRdb to 2018 to 2020). Library construction relied on the immunoSEQ multiplex PCR assay. Not all clones reach the TCRdb copy of this immuneACCESS table, which keeps in-frame sequences only. Checked studies attribute under half of the gap to unresolved V genes and leave the rest unexplained. This sample is represented by hundreds of thousands of clones; 70% to 80% of them were singletons. In total, the top ten clones hold around 14% of the sample. The sequenced material came from PBMCs. These receptors all stem from a woman aged 40 to 49 in good health. Some clones in this sample may be carry-over from other donors' samples.

V usage is TRBV18 and J usage is TRBJ2-5; weak D call: TRBD2 (5 bases). V lost 3 bases, J lost 1 base, and 9 bases lay in between. The CDR3 is made up of 14 amino acids. From germline, CDR1 is KGHSH and CDR2 LQKENI. The CDR3 sequence: CASSPLLGQETQYF. CDR3 DNA: TGTGCCAGCTCACCCCTACTAGGCCAAGAGACCCAGTACTTC.

The chain employs TRBV19 and TRBJ2-1, with 8 bases fitting TRBD2. The CDR3 covers 17 residues. The germline V gene encodes CDR1 LNHDA and CDR2 SQIVND (reference sequence). V lost 5 bases to trimming and J lost 7 bases; unmatched junction nucleotides: 16. CDR3 region: CASSGSQKAGVGNEQFF. CDR3 coding DNA: TGTGCCAGTAGTGGAAGTCAGAAAGCGGGAGTAGGAAATGAGCAGTTCTTC.

The chain couples TRBV11-1 to TRBJ2-7, with no clear D. This CDR3 is 13 amino acids long. Germline V gene data show CDR1 as SGHAT and CDR2 as FQDESV (reference sequence). Trimming left V 2 bases short and J 3 bases short, with 8 bases between. The CDR3 here is CASSLMTNYEQYF. DNA for the CDR3: TGTGCCAGCAGCTTAATGACAAACTACGAGCAGTACTTC.

This clone was recorded once. V gene TRBV4-1 combines with J gene TRBJ1-1; D ambiguous. Trimming removed 1 base from V and 0 bases from J, with 9 bases in between. In germline, CDR1 is MGHRA, CDR2 YSYEKL. This CDR3 has 15 amino acids. This chain's CDR3 is CASSQVAEMNTEAFF. CDR3 bases: TGCGCCAGCAGCCAAGTTGCCGAAATGAACACTGAAGCTTTCTTT.

This chain connects TRBV6-5 to TRBJ2-7, with 11 nucleotides matching TRBD2. Germline trimming cut 0 bases from V and 5 bases from J; bases unmatched to any gene: 6. CDR3 length: 16 residues. The V gene's germline CDR1 is MNHEY and CDR2 SVGAGI. The CDR3 DNA sequence: TGTGCCAGCAGTTACTCGCTAGCGGGAGGAATCAACGAGCAGTACTTC. This sequence encodes CASSYSLAGGINEQYF.

The rearrangement joins TRBV29-1 to TRBJ2-7; 9 bases match TRBD1. The ends lost 7 bases at V and 6 bases at J; junction bases unmatched: 13. Per germline, CDR1 SQVTM and CDR2 ANQGSEA. The CDR3 is 14 residues long. CDR3 DNA sequence: TGCAGCGCCCGACCCTGGGGACAGGGAACCGAGCAGTACTTC. This codes for CSARPWGQGTEQYF.

The genes are TRBV28 and TRBJ2-7; 9 positions agree with TRBD2. The germline CDR1 and CDR2 sequences are MDHEN and SYDVKM. CDR3 size: 14 residues. V was clipped by 2 bases and J by 11 bases; unmatched bases: 10. The DNA of the CDR3 is TGTGCCAGCAGTTTAGCCGCGGGAGGGGCTAGGGAGTACTTC. It specifies CASSLAAGGAREYF.

The gene calls are TRBV7-8 and TRBJ2-7; TRBD1 agrees at 9 bases. V gave up 5 bases and J gave up 5 bases; unmatched junction bases: 7. CDR1 SGHVS and CDR2 FQNEAQ come from the germline V gene. This CDR3 has 14 amino acids. The CDR3 spells CASSPRDRVHEQYF. For the CDR3, the DNA is TGTGCCAGCAGCCCCCGGGACAGGGTCCACGAGCAGTACTTC.

The V and J genes are TRBV27 and TRBJ2-4, with no clear D. Trimming removed 3 bases from V and 1 base from J, with 10 bases in between. The CDR3 totals 15 residues. Germline V gene sequence: CDR1 MNHEY, CDR2 SMNVEV (reference sequence). The CDR3 DNA sequence: TGTGCCAGCAGTTTCAGACATTCGGCCAAAAACATTCAGTACTTC. It specifies CASSFRHSAKNIQYF.

The chain recombines TRBV7-2 with TRBJ2-7, with 9 bases fitting TRBD2. CDR3 length: 15 residues. Germline-derived CDR1 and CDR2 are SGHTA and FQGNSA. Unmatched junction bases numbered 11, after V lost 5 bases and J lost 6 bases. CDR3 sequence (DNA): TGTGCCAGCAGCCCCCTGAGGCGGGAGGGAAGCGAGCAGTACTTC. Amino acid sequence: CASSPLRREGSEQYF. Variable domain in full (rest from reference TRBV7-2 and TRBJ2-7): GAGVSQSPSNKVTEKGKDVELRCDPISGHTALYWYRQSLGQGLEFLIYFQGNSAPDKSGLPSDRFSAERTGGSVSTLTIQRTQQEDSAVYLCASSPLRREGSEQYFGPGTRLTVT.

The V and J genes are TRBV29-1 and TRBJ2-3; weak D call: TRBD1 (12 bases). Deletions cut 6 bases from V and 6 bases from J, with 28 bases between. There are 17 residues in the CDR3. Germline V gene lookup returns CDR1 SQVTM and CDR2 ANQGSEA. CDR3 residues: CSVGQGAGTSGGDTQYF. The CDR3 DNA is TGCAGCGTGGGACAGGGGGCAGGAACTAGCGGGGGTGATACGCAGTATTTT.

The chain couples TRBV14 to TRBJ2-7, with TRBD2 identical over 10 bases. CDR3 length: 16 amino acids. V shed 2 bases and J 0 bases; nucleotides not matched to a gene: 4. Germline V CDR1 and CDR2: SGHDN, FVKESK. CDR3 amino acids: CASSQLLAGSSYEQYF. In DNA form, the CDR3 reads TGTGCCAGCAGCCAATTACTAGCGGGAAGCTCCTACGAGCAGTACTTC.

This rearrangement joins TRBV10-2 to TRBJ2-2; 7 bases match TRBD1. Trimming at V came to 7 bases and at J to 3 bases, leaving 8 bases not matched to a gene. The CDR3 loop spans 15 amino acids. Germline CDR1 reads WSHSY; CDR2 reads SAAADI. The CDR3 region is CASNLRDRDTGELFF. CDR3 coding DNA: TGCGCCAGCAACCTCCGGGACAGAGACACCGGGGAGCTGTTTTTT.

The chain uses TRBV28 and TRBJ1-2; possible D gene TRBD1, 5 bases. Trimming pared 10 bases from V and 0 bases from J, leaving 12 bases between. The CDR3 extends over 13 amino acids. Germline loops: CDR1 MDHEN, CDR2 SYDVKM. The chain's CDR3 is CAIRDRTNYGYTF. CDR3 DNA sequence: TGTGCCATCCGGGACCGAACTAACTATGGCTACACCTTC.

Concerning this clone: It is likely a read error: a sequence one base away is far more abundant. The chain has TRBV5-4 and TRBJ1-2; no definite D call. This CDR3 contains 14 residues. Trimming took 4 bases from V and 5 from J, leaving 15 bases between them. Per the germline V gene, CDR1 is SGHNT and CDR2 is YYREEE (reference sequence). The CDR3 DNA reads as TGTGCCAGCAGCCCGTCGGAATCCGGTTATGGCTACACCTTC. Translated, it gives CASSPSESGYGYTF.

The chain couples TRBV30 to TRBJ2-7; 7 bases fit TRBD2. Germline CDR1 and CDR2: GTSNPN and SVGIG (reference sequence). V was clipped by 1 base and J by 3 bases; unmatched bases: 3. This CDR3 region has 13 residues. For the CDR3, the DNA is TGTGCCTGGAGTGGGACTAGTTTCTACGAGCAGTACTTC. Protein sequence: CAWSGTSFYEQYF.

This clone was seen a handful of times. The rearrangement joins TRBV7-9 to TRBJ1-1, with unresolved D. The length of the CDR3 is 11 residues. Deletions cut 4 bases from V and 11 bases from J, with 11 bases between. The germline V gene encodes CDR1 SEHNR and CDR2 FQNEAQ (reference sequence). CDR3 bases: TGTGCCAGCAGCTGGGAAGGTGGGGCTTTCTTT. Encoded protein: CASSWEGGAFF. Full variable domain (missing parts from reference TRBV7-9 and TRBJ1-1): DTGVSQNPRHKITKRGQNVTFRCDPISEHNRLYWYRQTLGQGPEFLTYFQNEAQLEKSRLLSDRFSAERPKGSFSTLEIQRTEQGDSAMYLCASSWEGGAFFGQGTRLTVV.

J is TRBJ1-4 and V is TRBV9; 7 bases are a match to TRBD1. Germline trimming cut 2 bases from V and 8 bases from J; bases unmatched to any gene: 9. The germline V gene has CDR1 SGDLS and CDR2 YYNGEE. The CDR3 contains 15 residues. The CDR3 DNA reads as TGTGCCAGCAGCGTTAGGACAGGCGGTGGCGAAAAACTGTTTTTT. Translation: CASSVRTGGGEKLFF.

This clone has only one observation. The chain links TRBV4-1 to TRBJ2-5, with 10 bases fitting TRBD2. Unmatched junction bases numbered 7, after V lost 2 bases and J lost 4 bases. Germline values: CDR1 MGHRA, CDR2 YSYEKL. CDR3 size: 16 residues. This chain's CDR3 is CASSQPLAGAGETQYF. DNA for the CDR3: TGCGCCAGCAGCCAACCTCTAGCGGGAGCGGGAGAGACCCAGTACTTC.

The V gene is TRBV4-1, the J gene TRBJ1-4; 9 bases align to TRBD1. There are 15 residues in the CDR3. CDR1 is MGHRA and CDR2 is YSYEKL in the germline V gene. V was pared by 3 bases and J by 8 bases, with 7 bases of the junction left unmatched. CDR3 coding DNA: TGCGCCAGCAGCCAGAACGGACAGGGGTGGGAAAAACTGTTTTTT. Protein: CASSQNGQGWEKLFF.

This chain joins TRBV7-9 and TRBJ2-1; maybe TRBD2 (7 bases). This CDR3 is 14 amino acids long. Trimming cost V 5 bases and J 8 bases, with 16 bases left between them. Germline V CDR1 and CDR2: SEHNR, FQNEAQ (reference sequence). The CDR3 coding sequence is TGTGCCAGCAGCCCCCAAGGGGGGGGCCATGAGCAGTTCTTC. Translation: CASSPQGGGHEQFF.

The rearrangement links TRBV7-3 to TRBJ1-1; TRBD1 might be the D (5 bases). Germline V lookup: CDR1 SGHTA, CDR2 FQGTGA. The V and J ends lost 5 bases and 1 base respectively, with 8 bases between them. This CDR3 comprises 13 residues. Here the CDR3 DNA reads TGTGCCAGCAGCCGGACACAGAACACTGAAGCTTTCTTT. Its protein is CASSRTQNTEAFF.

This clone was observed at least ten times. The same CDR3 can be traced to other DNA sequences in this sample. The rearrangement uses TRBV7-3 and TRBJ2-3, with TRBD2 matching 8 bases. The CDR3 spans 18 residues. With 2 bases clipped from V and 2 bases from J, the junction kept 12 bases outside the gene matches. Germline V gives CDR1 SGHTA, CDR2 FQGTGA. CDR3 sequence (DNA): TGTGCCAGCAGCTTACGGGGTAGACTAGCGACCTTCACAGATACGCAGTATTTT. Its protein is CASSLRGRLATFTDTQYF.

This clone was counted a single time. The chain recombines TRBV30 with TRBJ2-1; the D is unclear. Trimming removed 0 bases at V and 2 bases at J, with 11 bases between. This CDR3 is built from 15 residues. The germline gives CDR1 GTSNPN, CDR2 SVGIG (reference sequence). The CDR3 coding sequence is TGTGCCTGGAGTGTAGGGCAGATAACCTACAATGAGCAGTTCTTC. This encodes CAWSVGQITYNEQFF.

The J gene is TRBJ1-1, the V gene TRBV28, with D unresolved. Trimming pared 5 bases from V and 7 bases from J, leaving 8 bases between. The CDR3 is made up of 11 amino acids. Germline CDR1 and CDR2: MDHEN and SYDVKM. CDR3 nucleotides: TGTGCCAGCAGTCCTAGGTTTGAAGCTTTCTTT. Translation: CASSPRFEAFF.

The table lists this clone with a count of one. The chain carries TRBV6-1 and TRBJ1-2; no firm D call. With 2 bases removed from V and 3 bases from J, the gap between germline ends came to 4 bases. Germline V lookup: CDR1 MNHNS, CDR2 SASEGT. The CDR3 has 12 amino acids. CDR3 nucleotide sequence: TGTGCCAGCAGTGAACTATACTATGGCTACACCTTC. It translates to CASSELYYGYTF.

The chain combines TRBV5-6 with TRBJ1-2, with no clear D. Germline CDR1 reads SGHDT; CDR2 reads YYEEEE. The CDR3 extends over 14 amino acids. The V end was cut by 0 bases, the J end by 3 bases, with 9 bases between. CDR3 DNA sequence: TGTGCCAGCAGCTTGGTCGGCAGCGACTATGGCTACACCTTC. Translated: CASSLVGSDYGYTF. The variable domain in full, completed from reference TRBV5-6 and TRBJ1-2, reads DAGVTQSPTHLIKTRGQQVTLRCSPKSGHDTVSWYQQALGQGPQFIFQYYEEEERQRGNFPDRFSGHQFPNYSSELNVNALLLGDSALYLCASSLVGSDYGYTFGSGTRLTVV.

This sequence joins TRBV12-5 and TRBJ2-7; D possibly corresponds to TRBD2 (7 bases). The CDR3 sequence is 15 residues long. Germline CDR1 and CDR2: LGHNT and FRNRAP. V lost 0 bases to trimming and J lost 5 bases, with 14 bases between them. In nucleotides, the CDR3 is TGTGCTAGTGGTTTGGTACAAGGGGGGGGCAACGAGCAGTACTTC. It yields the protein CASGLVQGGGNEQYF.

J is TRBJ2-7 and V is TRBV6-6, with no clear D. The V end lost 2 bases, the J end lost 4 bases, and 6 bases lay between the germline ends. This CDR3 has 12 residues. CDR1 and CDR2 (germline): MNHNY, SVGAGI (reference sequence). The CDR3 DNA follows: TGTGCCAGCAGTTACGTGGGGTACGAGCAGTACTTC. It codes for CASSYVGYEQYF.

The V call is TRBV5-1, the J call TRBJ2-1; possibly TRBD2 for D (6 bases). Trimming pared 0 bases from V and 1 base from J, leaving 11 bases between. Germline loops: CDR1 SGHRS, CDR2 YFSETQ. The CDR3 totals 16 residues. The CDR3 DNA sequence: TGCGCCAGCAGCTTGGACGGACTATTATCCTACAATGAGCAGTTCTTC. Translating it yields CASSLDGLLSYNEQFF.